The rows below give T cell receptor beta chains drawn from one sample of a study of early T cells in non-severe SARS-CoV-2 infection. TCRdb passed the 5' RACE reads through MiXCR, listing each CDR3 protein once. This repertoire shows over 90,000 distinct CDR3 sequences, over 9.5% found once; its top ten account for about 4.4%. Sequencing was performed on whole blood, taken at baseline. The receptors shown here come from an adult who was a healthcare worker with PCR-confirmed SARS-CoV-2 infection or an uninfected control (not recorded which). CDR3s leave out the opening cysteine and the closing phenylalanine or tryptophan.

v_call cdr3_length cdr3_aa
TRBV7-9 11 ASSPRGGTEAF
TRBV28 14 ASSDTRGLVNTEAF
TRBV28 14 ASSIDRAREGSPLH
TRBV9 16 ASSPAWGSPSGANVLT
TRBV29-1 12 SVETGLHEDIQY
TRBV27 11 ASSLSQSLEQF
TRBV11-2 12 ASSFTSGKETQY
TRBV30 13 AWAHPGSSNEKLF
TRBV4-1 12 ASSRGTTYNEQF
TRBV11-2 12 ASSLRDPRDEQY
TRBV7-6 12 VSSPAPPSYEQY
TRBV6-1 13 ASSASGWSTDTQY
TRBV12-3/TRBV12-4 10 ASSHDYYGYT
TRBV12-5 12 ASAAGTLSYEQY
TRBV20-1 10 SARSPGGKQF
TRBV12-3/TRBV12-4 14 ASSFPGTASGNTIY
TRBV18 13 ASAPPGVSGNTIY
TRBV5-1 12 ASSLDQAYNEQF
TRBV24-1 15 ATSTGHPAGSNQPQH
TRBV5-1 11 ASRMSGYNEQF
TRBV20-1 14 SARGLAGGPVNTQY
TRBV11-2 14 ASSLQPRIPTYEQY
TRBV9 13 ASSVAMDSSYEQY
TRBV7-9 14 ASSPWPGTRVWEQF
TRBV5-1 13 ASRRGGTYEETQY
TRBV30 10 AWSQGGWEQF
TRBV28 11 ASIRGGAGGYT
TRBV7-2 13 ASSLLPGQPYEQY
TRBV6-5 12 ASSYWGPHTEAF
TRBV3-1 12 ASSTAGGEETQY
TRBV18 13 ASSPQGNVGNEQF
TRBV6-6 12 ASSTAGRSNEQF
TRBV19 13 ASSRPTGLYNEQF
TRBV19 12 ASSIQDSNEKLF
TRBV5-4 12 ASSQIERTDTQY